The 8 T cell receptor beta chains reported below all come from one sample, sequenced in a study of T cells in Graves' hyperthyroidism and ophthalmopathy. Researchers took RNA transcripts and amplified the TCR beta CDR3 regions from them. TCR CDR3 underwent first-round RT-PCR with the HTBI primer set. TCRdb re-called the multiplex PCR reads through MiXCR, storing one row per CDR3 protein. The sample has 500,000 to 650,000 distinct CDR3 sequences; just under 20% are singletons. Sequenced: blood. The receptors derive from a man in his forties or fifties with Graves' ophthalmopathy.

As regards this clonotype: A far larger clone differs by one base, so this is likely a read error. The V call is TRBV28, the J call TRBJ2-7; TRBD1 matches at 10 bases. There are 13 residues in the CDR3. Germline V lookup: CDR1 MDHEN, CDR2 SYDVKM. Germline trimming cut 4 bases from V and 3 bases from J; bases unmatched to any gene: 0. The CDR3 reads CASSWTGGYEQYF. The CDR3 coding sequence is TGTGCCAGCAGTTGGACAGGGGGCTACGAGCAGTACTTC.

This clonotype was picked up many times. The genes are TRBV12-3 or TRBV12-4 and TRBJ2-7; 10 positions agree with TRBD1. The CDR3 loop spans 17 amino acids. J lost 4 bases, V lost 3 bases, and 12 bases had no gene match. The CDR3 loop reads CASSFRWPGTGVYEQYF. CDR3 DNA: TGTGCCAGCAGTTTTCGGTGGCCTGGGACAGGGGTATACGAGCAGTACTTC.

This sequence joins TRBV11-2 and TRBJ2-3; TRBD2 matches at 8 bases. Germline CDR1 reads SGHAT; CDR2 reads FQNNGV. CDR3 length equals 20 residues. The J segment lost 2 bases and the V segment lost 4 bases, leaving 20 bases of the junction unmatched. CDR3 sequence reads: CASSSSPLRLARTITDTQYF. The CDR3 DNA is TGTGCCAGCAGCTCTTCGCCACTTCGACTAGCGCGCACCATCACAGATACGCAGTATTTT.

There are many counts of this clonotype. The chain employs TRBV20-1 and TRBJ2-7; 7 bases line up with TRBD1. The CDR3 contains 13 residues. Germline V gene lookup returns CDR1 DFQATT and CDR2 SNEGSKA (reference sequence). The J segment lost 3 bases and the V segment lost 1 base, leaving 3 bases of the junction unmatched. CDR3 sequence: CSARARGFYEQYF. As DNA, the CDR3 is TGCAGTGCTAGAGCCAGGGGGTTCTACGAGCAGTACTTC.

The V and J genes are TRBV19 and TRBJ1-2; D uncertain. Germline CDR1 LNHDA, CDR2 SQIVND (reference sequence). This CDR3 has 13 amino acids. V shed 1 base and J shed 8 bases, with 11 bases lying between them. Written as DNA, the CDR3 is TGTGCCAGTAGTATAGGAGGGCGTTCCGGCTACACCTTC. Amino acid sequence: CASSIGGRSGYTF.

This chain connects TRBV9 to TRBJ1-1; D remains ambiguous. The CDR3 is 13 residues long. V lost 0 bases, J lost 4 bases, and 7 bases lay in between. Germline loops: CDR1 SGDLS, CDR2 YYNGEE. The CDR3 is CASSVGGTTEAFF. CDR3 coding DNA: TGTGCCAGCAGCGTAGGGGGAACCACTGAAGCTTTCTTT.

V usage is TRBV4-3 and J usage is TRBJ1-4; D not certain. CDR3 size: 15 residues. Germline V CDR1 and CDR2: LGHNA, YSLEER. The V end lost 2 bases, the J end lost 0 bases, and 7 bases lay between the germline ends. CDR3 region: CASSQTEATNEKLFF. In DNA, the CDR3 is TGCGCCAGCAGCCAAACAGAGGCAACTAATGAAAAACTGTTTTTT.

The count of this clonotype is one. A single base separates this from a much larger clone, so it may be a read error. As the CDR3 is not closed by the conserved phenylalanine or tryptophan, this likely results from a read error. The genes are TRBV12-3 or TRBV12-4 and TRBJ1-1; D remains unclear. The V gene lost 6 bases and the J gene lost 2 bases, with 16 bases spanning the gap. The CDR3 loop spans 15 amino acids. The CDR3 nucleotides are TGTGCCAGCAGCCCTCGGAGGTCGTATAACACTGAAGCTTTCTCT. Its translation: CASSPRRSYNTEAFS.